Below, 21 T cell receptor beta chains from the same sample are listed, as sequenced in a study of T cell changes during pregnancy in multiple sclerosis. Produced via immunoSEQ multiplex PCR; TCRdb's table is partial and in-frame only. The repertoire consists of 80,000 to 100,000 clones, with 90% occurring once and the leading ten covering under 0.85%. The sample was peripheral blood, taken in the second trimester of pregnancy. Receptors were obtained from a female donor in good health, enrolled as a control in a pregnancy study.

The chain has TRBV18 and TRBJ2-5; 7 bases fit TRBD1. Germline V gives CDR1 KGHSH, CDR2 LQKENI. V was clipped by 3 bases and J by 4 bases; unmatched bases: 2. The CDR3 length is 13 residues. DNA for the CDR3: TGTGCCAGCTCACCTACAGGGGCAGAGACCCAGTACTTC. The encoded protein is CASSPTGAETQYF.

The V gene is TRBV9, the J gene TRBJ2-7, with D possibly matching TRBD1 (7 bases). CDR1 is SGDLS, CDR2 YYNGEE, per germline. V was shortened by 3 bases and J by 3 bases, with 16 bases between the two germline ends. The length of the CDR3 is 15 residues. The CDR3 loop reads CASSETGEAFYEQYF. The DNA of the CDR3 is TGTGCCAGCAGCGAAACAGGGGAGGCTTTCTACGAGCAGTACTTC.

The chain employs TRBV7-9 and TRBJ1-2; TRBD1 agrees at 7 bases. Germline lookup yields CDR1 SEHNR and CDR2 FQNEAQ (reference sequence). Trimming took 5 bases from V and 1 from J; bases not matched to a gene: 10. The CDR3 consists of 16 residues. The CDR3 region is CASSPEQGQINYGYTF. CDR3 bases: TGTGCCAGCAGCCCCGAGCAGGGACAGATTAACTATGGCTACACCTTC.

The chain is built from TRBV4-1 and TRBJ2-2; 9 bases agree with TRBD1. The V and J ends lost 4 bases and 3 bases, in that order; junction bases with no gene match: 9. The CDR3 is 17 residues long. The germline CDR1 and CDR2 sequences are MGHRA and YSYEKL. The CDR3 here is CASSRKVRDRDTGELFF. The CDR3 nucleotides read TGCGCCAGCAGCCGAAAGGTCCGGGACAGGGACACCGGGGAGCTGTTTTTT.

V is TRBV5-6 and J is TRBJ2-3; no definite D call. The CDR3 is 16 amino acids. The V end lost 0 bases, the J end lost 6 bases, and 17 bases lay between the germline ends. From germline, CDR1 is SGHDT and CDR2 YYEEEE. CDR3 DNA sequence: TGTGCCAGCAGCTTGGACGGTGGAGTGGATTCGGATACGCAGTATTTT. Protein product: CASSLDGGVDSDTQYF.

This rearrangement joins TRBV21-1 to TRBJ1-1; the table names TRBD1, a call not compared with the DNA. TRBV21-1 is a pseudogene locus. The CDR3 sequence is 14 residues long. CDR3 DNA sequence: TGTGCCACCTGGACAGGAAACATGAACACTGAAGCTTTCTTT. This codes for CATWTGNMNTEAFF.

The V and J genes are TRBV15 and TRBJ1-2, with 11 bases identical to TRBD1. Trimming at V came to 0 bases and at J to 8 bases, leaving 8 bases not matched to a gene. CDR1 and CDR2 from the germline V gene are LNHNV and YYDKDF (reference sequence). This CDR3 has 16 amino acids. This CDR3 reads CATSRDRRGQGDGYTF. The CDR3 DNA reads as TGTGCCACCAGCAGAGATAGGAGGGGACAGGGGGACGGCTACACCTTC.

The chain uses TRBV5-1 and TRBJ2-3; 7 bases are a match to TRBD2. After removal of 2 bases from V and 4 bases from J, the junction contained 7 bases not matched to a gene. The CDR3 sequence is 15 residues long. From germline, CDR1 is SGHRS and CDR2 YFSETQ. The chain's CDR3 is CASSFVPGGSDTQYF. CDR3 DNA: TGCGCCAGCAGCTTCGTGCCGGGAGGCTCAGATACGCAGTATTTT.

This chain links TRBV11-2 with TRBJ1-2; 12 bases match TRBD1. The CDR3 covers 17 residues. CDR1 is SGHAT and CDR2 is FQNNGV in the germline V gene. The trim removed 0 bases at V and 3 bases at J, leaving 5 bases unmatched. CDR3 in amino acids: CASSLDHGTGGYYGYTF. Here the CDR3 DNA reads TGTGCCAGCAGCTTAGATCATGGGACAGGGGGCTACTATGGCTACACCTTC.

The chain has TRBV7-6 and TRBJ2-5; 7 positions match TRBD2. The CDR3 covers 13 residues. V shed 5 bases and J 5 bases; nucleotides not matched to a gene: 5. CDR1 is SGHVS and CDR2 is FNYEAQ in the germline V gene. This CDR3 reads CASSGGGLETQYF. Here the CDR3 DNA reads TGTGCCAGCAGCGGGGGGGGGTTGGAGACCCAGTACTTC.

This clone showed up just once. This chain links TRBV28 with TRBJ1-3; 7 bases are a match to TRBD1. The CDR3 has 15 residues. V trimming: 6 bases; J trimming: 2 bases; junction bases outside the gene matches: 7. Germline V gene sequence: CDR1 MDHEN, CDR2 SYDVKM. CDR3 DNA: TGTGCCAGCAGCCCAGGGGGGACGGCTGGAAACACCATATATTTT. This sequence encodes CASSPGGTAGNTIYF.

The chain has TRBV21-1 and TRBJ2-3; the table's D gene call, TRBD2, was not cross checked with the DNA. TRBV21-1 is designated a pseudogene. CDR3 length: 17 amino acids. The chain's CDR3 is CASSTRLAGGRTDTQYF. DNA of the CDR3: TGTGCCAGCAGCACCCGACTAGCGGGGGGGCGGACAGATACGCAGTATTTT.

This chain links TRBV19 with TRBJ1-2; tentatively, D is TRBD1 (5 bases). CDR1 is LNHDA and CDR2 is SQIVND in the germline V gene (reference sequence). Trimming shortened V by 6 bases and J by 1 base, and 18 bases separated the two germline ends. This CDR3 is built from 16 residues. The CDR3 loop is CASSDYGEGFNYGYTF. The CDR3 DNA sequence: TGTGCCAGTAGCGACTACGGGGAGGGGTTTAACTATGGCTACACCTTC. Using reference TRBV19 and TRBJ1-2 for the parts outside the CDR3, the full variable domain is DGGITQSPKYLFRKEGQNVTLSCEQNLNHDAMYWYRQDPGQGLRLIYYSQIVNDFQKGDIAEGYSVSREKKESFPLTVTSAQKNPTAFYLCASSDYGEGFNYGYTFGSGTRLTVV.

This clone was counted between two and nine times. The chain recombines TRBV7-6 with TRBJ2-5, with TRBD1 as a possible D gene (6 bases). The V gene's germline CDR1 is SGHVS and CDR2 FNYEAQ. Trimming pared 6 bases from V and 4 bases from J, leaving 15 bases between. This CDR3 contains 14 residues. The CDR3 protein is CASSSTGMLETQYF. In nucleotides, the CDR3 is TGTGCCAGCAGTTCTACAGGGATGTTAGAGACCCAGTACTTC.

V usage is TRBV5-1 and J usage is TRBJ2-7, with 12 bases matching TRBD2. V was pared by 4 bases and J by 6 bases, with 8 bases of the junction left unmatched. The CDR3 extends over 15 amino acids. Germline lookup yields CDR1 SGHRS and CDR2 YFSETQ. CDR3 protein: CASSGQGLAGTEQYF. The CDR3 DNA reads TGCGCCAGCAGCGGGCAGGGACTAGCGGGTACCGAGCAGTACTTC.

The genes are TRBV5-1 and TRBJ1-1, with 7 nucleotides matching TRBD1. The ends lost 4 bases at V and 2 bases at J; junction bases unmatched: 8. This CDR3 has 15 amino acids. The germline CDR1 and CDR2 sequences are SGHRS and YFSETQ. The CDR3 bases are TGCGCCAGCAGCCCTGACAGGGCAATAAACACTGAAGCTTTCTTT. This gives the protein CASSPDRAINTEAFF.

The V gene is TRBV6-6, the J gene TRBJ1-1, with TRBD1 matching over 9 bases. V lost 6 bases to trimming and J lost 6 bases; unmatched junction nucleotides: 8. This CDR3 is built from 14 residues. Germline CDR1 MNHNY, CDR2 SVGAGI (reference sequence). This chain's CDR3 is CASRRGTGLPEAFF. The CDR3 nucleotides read TGTGCCAGCAGGCGAGGGACAGGGCTTCCTGAAGCTTTCTTT.

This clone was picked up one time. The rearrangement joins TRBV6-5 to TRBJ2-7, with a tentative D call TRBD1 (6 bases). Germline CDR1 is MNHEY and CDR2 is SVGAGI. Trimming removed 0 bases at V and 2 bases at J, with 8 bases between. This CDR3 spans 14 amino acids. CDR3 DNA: TGTGCCAGCAGTTACTCAAAGGGGGCCTACGAGCAGTACTTC. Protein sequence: CASSYSKGAYEQYF.

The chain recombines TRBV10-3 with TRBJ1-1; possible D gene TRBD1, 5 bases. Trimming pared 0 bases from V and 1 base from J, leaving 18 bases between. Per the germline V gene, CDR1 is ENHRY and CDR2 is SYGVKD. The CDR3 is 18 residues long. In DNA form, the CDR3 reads TGTGCCATCAGTGAGTCGCTCGGTCGGGCCACAGGGAACACTGAAGCTTTCTTT. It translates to CAISESLGRATGNTEAFF.

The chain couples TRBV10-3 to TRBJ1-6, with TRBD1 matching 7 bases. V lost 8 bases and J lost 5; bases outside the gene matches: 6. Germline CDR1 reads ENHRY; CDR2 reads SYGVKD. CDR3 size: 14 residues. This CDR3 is CAIGQEQDNSPLHF. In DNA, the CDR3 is TGTGCCATCGGACAGGAGCAAGATAATTCACCCCTCCACTTT.

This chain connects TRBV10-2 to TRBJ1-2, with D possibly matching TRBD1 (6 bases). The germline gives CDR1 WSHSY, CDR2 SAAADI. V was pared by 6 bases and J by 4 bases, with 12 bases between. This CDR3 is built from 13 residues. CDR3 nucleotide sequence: TGCGCCAGCAGCCCGCCCAGGGGCTATGGCTACACCTTC. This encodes CASSPPRGYGYTF.